These 31 T cell receptor beta chains were all obtained from the same sample, sequenced in a study of T cell repertoires in cytomegalovirus infection. For these TCRs, the target antigens are not known. Each CDR3 protein gets one entry after TCRdb re-called the reads with MiXCR. The data show around 750,000 distinct CDR3 sequences, with less than 35% seen just once and 9.5% to 15% held by the top ten. The sample in question was cultured CD8+ T cells from PBMCs, obtained from culture after CMV antigen stimulation. The receptors were sampled from a human donor in good health (CMV status not recorded). Some clones in this sample may be carry-over from other donors' samples.

This clonotype was observed at least ten times. The genes are TRBV7-8 and TRBJ2-2, with unresolved D. The germline gives CDR1 SGHVS, CDR2 FQNEAQ. CDR3 length: 13 amino acids. Between the trimmed V and J ends, which lost 5 bases and 3 bases, there was a span of 7 bases. Here the CDR3 reads CASSRGDTGELFF. CDR3 in DNA: TGTGCCAGCAGCCGTGGAGACACCGGGGAGCTGTTTTTT.

V gene TRBV27 combines with J gene TRBJ2-2; D is perhaps TRBD1 or TRBD2 (5 bases each). V was cut by 2 bases and J by 5 bases, with 9 bases left in between. CDR1 and CDR2 from the germline V gene are MNHEY and SMNVEV (reference sequence). This CDR3 has 14 amino acids. As DNA, the CDR3 is TGTGCCAGCAGTTTAATAGAGGGGACCGGGGAGCTGTTTTTT. It is translated as CASSLIEGTGELFF.

In this sample, this clonotype turned up many times. The chain links TRBV7-2 to TRBJ2-3; 13 bases align to TRBD2. CDR1 is SGHTA and CDR2 is FQGNSA in the germline V gene. The CDR3 is 15 residues long. J was trimmed by 6 bases and V by 5 bases; bases with no gene match: 5. Here the CDR3 reads CASSLTSGGADTQYF. The CDR3, as DNA: TGTGCCAGCAGCCTCACTAGCGGGGGGGCGGATACGCAGTATTTT. The whole variable domain, filled in from reference TRBV7-2 and TRBJ2-3, reads GAGVSQSPSNKVTEKGKDVELRCDPISGHTALYWYRQSLGQGLEFLIYFQGNSAPDKSGLPSDRFSAERTGGSVSTLTIQRTQQEDSAVYLCASSLTSGGADTQYFGPGTRLTVL.

For the CDR3, the DNA is TGCGCCAGCAGCTTGGAAGGGGGCTGGACTGAAGCTTTCTTT. Amino acids: CASSLEGGWTEAFF. The chain joins TRBV5-1 to TRBJ1-1, with TRBD1 identical over 7 bases. V lost 0 bases, J lost 5 bases, and 4 bases stayed unmatched. The germline V gene has CDR1 SGHRS and CDR2 YFSETQ. There are 14 residues in the CDR3.

This clonotype has only a few counts. V and J are TRBV28 and TRBJ2-2, with D possibly being TRBD1 (5 bases). Germline V gene data show CDR1 as MDHEN and CDR2 as SYDVKM. This CDR3 has 16 amino acids. Trimming removed 3 bases from V and 4 bases from J, with 15 bases in between. CDR3 loop: CASSLVLVTGTGELFF. The DNA for the CDR3 is TGTGCCAGCAGTTTGGTGCTAGTAACAGGCACCGGGGAGCTGTTTTTT.

This clonotype has more than one count but fewer than ten. The chain uses TRBV4-1 and TRBJ1-2, with a tentative D call TRBD1 (5 bases). The germline V gene has CDR1 MGHRA and CDR2 YSYEKL. This CDR3 contains 15 residues. Trimming left V 0 bases short and J 3 bases short, with 11 bases between. CDR3 in amino acids: CASSQEETGDYGYTF. In DNA form, the CDR3 reads TGCGCCAGCAGCCAAGAGGAAACGGGGGACTATGGCTACACCTTC.

The sample holds many counts of this clonotype. This chain joins TRBV7-2 and TRBJ2-2; 13 bases are shared with TRBD2. V dropped 0 bases and J dropped 6; count of bases not matched to a gene: 1. The CDR3 length is 16 residues. Germline lookup yields CDR1 SGHTA and CDR2 FQGNSA. The CDR3 here is CASSLALAGGPGELFF. The CDR3 nucleotides are TGTGCCAGCAGCTTAGCACTAGCGGGGGGGCCCGGGGAGCTGTTTTTT.

The table lists this clonotype with a few counts. This chain joins TRBV12-5 and TRBJ2-7, with D perhaps matching TRBD2 (6 bases). Germline CDR1 reads LGHNT; CDR2 reads FRNRAP. Trimming left V 1 base short and J 5 bases short, with 18 bases between. This CDR3 comprises 16 residues. The CDR3 DNA reads TGTGCTAGTGGTTTGGCCATGGGGGGAGGTCTCGACGAGCAGTACTTC. This encodes CASGLAMGGGLDEQYF. The entire variable domain, with the rest obtained from reference TRBV12-5 and TRBJ2-7, is as follows: DARVTQTPRHKVTEMGQEVTMRCQPILGHNTVFWYRQTMMQGLELLAYFRNRAPLDDSGMPKDRFSAEMPDATLATLKIQPSEPRDSAVYFCASGLAMGGGLDEQYFGPGTRLTVT.

The chain is built from TRBV11-2 and TRBJ1-2; the D gene is possibly TRBD1 (5 bases). The length of the CDR3 is 15 residues. Germline CDR1 SGHAT, CDR2 FQNNGV. V lost 1 base to trimming and J lost 5 bases, with 14 bases between them. The CDR3: CASSLGRGTGYGYTF. The CDR3 nucleotides are TGTGCCAGCAGCTTAGGGCGGGGGACGGGGTATGGCTACACCTTC.

The chain is built from TRBV27 and TRBJ1-5; a possible D gene is TRBD1 (5 bases). The CDR3 runs 15 residues. The V gene's germline CDR1 is MNHEY and CDR2 SMNVEV (reference sequence). V shed 10 bases and J shed 2 bases, with 18 bases lying between them. Written as DNA, the CDR3 is TGTGCCACTTCAGACGGTCAAGGGGGCAATCAGCCCCAGCATTTT. This sequence encodes CATSDGQGGNQPQHF.

The chain couples TRBV4-2 to TRBJ2-1; unclear D gene. Germline CDR1 and CDR2: LGHNA and YNFKEQ. The CDR3 totals 14 residues. Between the trimmed V and J ends, which lost 0 bases and 2 bases, there was a span of 5 bases. This chain's CDR3 is CASSQDQTYNEQFF. For the CDR3, the DNA is TGTGCCAGCAGCCAAGATCAGACCTACAATGAGCAGTTCTTC.

The genes are TRBV24-1 and TRBJ2-5; a weak D match, TRBD1 (8 bases). Trimming left V 4 bases short and J 0 bases short, with 17 bases between. The CDR3 totals 17 residues. The germline V gene encodes CDR1 KGHDR and CDR2 SFDVKD. This CDR3 is CATSDPGQGGYQETQYF. The CDR3, as DNA: TGTGCCACCAGTGACCCTGGACAGGGAGGGTACCAAGAGACCCAGTACTTC.

The chain has TRBV6-5 and TRBJ2-1; no clear D. This CDR3 is built from 15 residues. Trimming stripped 2 bases from V and 0 bases from J, with 8 bases between. Germline V gene sequence: CDR1 MNHEY, CDR2 SVGAGI. CDR3 coding DNA: TGTGCCAGCAGTTACGGCTCCAGCTCCTACAATGAGCAGTTCTTC. Its protein product is CASSYGSSSYNEQFF.

This clonotype has just a few counts. This chain links TRBV12-5 with TRBJ1-2; 7 positions match TRBD1. Looked up from germline, CDR1 is LGHNT and CDR2 is FRNRAP. The length of the CDR3 is 16 residues. The junction had 16 bases not matched to a gene; V was cut back by 6 bases and J by 6 bases. This CDR3 reads CASGPTTGDVANGYTF. For the CDR3, the DNA is TGTGCTAGTGGCCCAACAACAGGGGATGTGGCTAATGGCTACACCTTC.

This clonotype appeared a few times. V and J are TRBV10-3 and TRBJ2-7; 10 positions match TRBD1. The CDR3 extends over 16 amino acids. After removal of 6 bases from V and 3 bases from J, the junction contained 11 bases not matched to a gene. CDR1 is ENHRY and CDR2 is SYGVKD in the germline V gene. The CDR3 here is CAISTPGTGENYEQYF. CDR3 nucleotide sequence: TGTGCCATCAGCACCCCCGGGACAGGGGAGAACTACGAGCAGTACTTC.

This clonotype was seen only a few times. J is TRBJ1-6 and V is TRBV4-1; D not resolved. This CDR3 comprises 13 residues. Looked up from germline, CDR1 is MGHRA and CDR2 is YSYEKL. V was cut by 4 bases and J by 10 bases, with 11 bases left in between. This CDR3 reads CASSPGSGSPLHF. Here the CDR3 DNA reads TGCGCCAGCAGCCCCGGTTCGGGCTCACCCCTCCACTTT.

At least ten counts were recorded for this clonotype. The genes are TRBV12-3 or TRBV12-4 and TRBJ1-5, with D perhaps TRBD1 (6 bases). Trimming pared 7 bases from V and 6 bases from J, leaving 10 bases between. The CDR3 sequence is 12 residues long. CDR3 sequence reads: CASTGGRQPQHF. Here the CDR3 DNA reads TGTGCCAGCACCGGGGGGCGTCAGCCCCAGCATTTT.

This clonotype was found many times. This sequence joins TRBV7-9 and TRBJ2-3; D is tentatively TRBD1 or TRBD2 (5 bases each). Between the trimmed V and J ends, which lost 1 base and 0 bases, there was a span of 11 bases. Germline CDR1 is SEHNR and CDR2 is FQNEAQ (reference sequence). The CDR3 consists of 16 residues. CDR3 protein: CASSLEDWGSTDTQYF. The CDR3 DNA follows: TGTGCCAGCAGCTTAGAAGACTGGGGGAGCACAGATACGCAGTATTTT.

There are a few counts of this clonotype. V and J are TRBV27 and TRBJ1-2, with TRBD1 matching over 7 bases. Germline CDR1 MNHEY, CDR2 SMNVEV (reference sequence). This CDR3 comprises 15 residues. The V segment lost 6 bases and the J segment 4 bases; nucleotides outside the gene matches: 11. CDR3 sequence (DNA): TGTGCCAGCAGCAGTCCCGAAGGGGGCCTCTATGGCTACACCTTC. Its protein product is CASSSPEGGLYGYTF.

There are a few counts of this clonotype. V and J are TRBV7-4 and TRBJ2-7; TRBD2 is a possible D gene (5 bases). The V gene lost 1 base and the J gene lost 5 bases, with 12 bases spanning the gap. CDR1 is SGHVT, CDR2 SQSDAQ, per germline. This CDR3 is built from 14 residues. CDR3 protein: CASSLEPGTHEQYV. The CDR3 DNA reads as TGTGCCAGCAGCTTAGAACCGGGAACCCACGAGCAGTACGTC.

This clonotype occurred a few times. The chain recombines TRBV5-7 with TRBJ2-1; 7 bases match TRBD1. TRBV5-7 is classed as an ORF, of uncertain function. The trim removed 4 bases at V and 6 bases at J, leaving 16 bases unmatched. The CDR3 has 17 residues. CDR3 coding DNA: TGTGCCAGCAGCGCTGATACGACAGGGTGGGCCGTCAATGAGCAGTTCTTC. It is translated as CASSADTTGWAVNEQFF.

This clonotype was seen a handful of times. This CDR3 is CASSNRGFWEQYF. The CDR3 nucleotides are TGCGCCAGCAGCAACAGGGGATTTTGGGAGCAGTACTTC. The chain recombines TRBV5-1 with TRBJ2-7, with 7 bases that match TRBD1. With V trimmed by 4 bases and J by 7 bases, 8 bases remained unmatched. Germline loops: CDR1 SGHRS, CDR2 YFSETQ. This CDR3 has 13 residues. The entire variable domain, with the rest obtained from reference TRBV5-1 and TRBJ2-7, is as follows: KAGVTQTPRYLIKTRGQQVTLSCSPISGHRSVSWYQQTPGQGLQFLFEYFSETQRNKGNFPGRFSGRQFSNSRSEMNVSTLELGDSALYLCASSNRGFWEQYFGPGTRLTVT.

A note on this clonotype: A junction boundary mismatches the germline segment, possibly from a read error. V usage is TRBV12-3 or TRBV12-4 and J usage is TRBJ1-1; D gene uncertain. The CDR3 runs to 14 residues. CDR3 nucleotide sequence: TGTGCCAACAGTCCCGATCGACCGAACACTGAAGCTTTCTTT. The encoded protein is CANSPDRPNTEAFF.

This clonotype was seen only a few times. This rearrangement joins TRBV5-1 to TRBJ2-5; 9 nucleotides match TRBD1. Trimming took 4 bases from V and 1 from J; bases not matched to a gene: 8. This CDR3 has 16 residues. Germline CDR1 SGHRS, CDR2 YFSETQ. The CDR3 spells CASSARTGDFQETQYF. The CDR3 DNA reads as TGCGCCAGCAGCGCCCGGACAGGGGATTTCCAAGAGACCCAGTACTTC.

As for this clonotype: One junction end disagrees with the germline gene, perhaps due to a read error. The chain's CDR3 is CTAESANYGYTF. The CDR3 coding sequence is TGCACTGCTGAGAGCGCTAACTATGGCTACACCTTC. This rearrangement joins TRBV20-1 to TRBJ1-2; D is unresolved. The CDR3 length is 12 residues. CDR1 is DFQATT and CDR2 is SNEGSKA in the germline V gene (reference sequence).

The sample holds a few counts of this clonotype. This chain joins TRBV5-5 and TRBJ1-1; weak D call: TRBD1 (5 bases). Germline V gene data show CDR1 as SGHKS and CDR2 as YYEKEE (reference sequence). Trimming took off 8 bases at V and 6 bases at J, with 17 bases between the two ends. The CDR3 contains 13 residues. The CDR3 DNA reads TGTGCCAGTCGAAGGGGCACCACGGCTGAAGCTTTCTTT. Translating gives CASRRGTTAEAFF.

The chain recombines TRBV6-6 with TRBJ2-1; D is perhaps TRBD1 (6 bases). Germline assignment: CDR1 MNHNY and CDR2 SVGAGI (reference sequence). Between the trimmed V and J ends, which lost 2 bases and 7 bases, there was a span of 18 bases. This CDR3 is built from 16 residues. The CDR3 protein is CASSYLGTRNGNEQFF. CDR3 coding DNA: TGTGCCAGCAGTTACCTCGGGACACGGAACGGGAATGAGCAGTTCTTC.

This sequence joins TRBV27 and TRBJ2-2; the D is unclear. This CDR3 is 14 amino acids long. Germline CDR1 is MNHEY and CDR2 is SMNVEV (reference sequence). The germline V and J ends were trimmed by 5 bases and 5 bases, with 12 bases remaining between them. CDR3 loop: CASSPLFQTGELFF. CDR3 DNA sequence: TGTGCCAGCAGTCCTCTTTTCCAAACCGGGGAGCTGTTTTTT.

This clonotype has at least ten counts. The chain is built from TRBV4-3 and TRBJ2-7; D might be TRBD1 (6 bases). The ends were cut back, 2 bases at V and 4 bases at J, with 9 bases in the middle. This CDR3 contains 13 residues. Germline CDR1 reads LGHNA; CDR2 reads YSLEER. The CDR3 spells CASSQYTGYEQYV. In nucleotides, the CDR3 is TGCGCCAGCAGCCAATATACAGGGTACGAGCAGTACGTC.

This clonotype was picked up a small number of times. The chain has TRBV6-1 and TRBJ2-7; D tentatively reads TRBD1 or TRBD2 (5 bases each). V lost 1 base to trimming and J lost 6 bases, with 13 bases between them. CDR3 size: 14 residues. Looked up from germline, CDR1 is MNHNS and CDR2 is SASEGT. The DNA of the CDR3 is TGTGCCAGCAGTGAAGTAACGGGGCCGGGCGAGCAGTACGTC. Residues: CASSEVTGPGEQYV.

The gene calls are TRBV6-6 and TRBJ2-1; no firm D call. The CDR3 spans 15 residues. Trimming took 2 bases from V and 5 from J, leaving 13 bases between them. The V gene's germline CDR1 is MNHNY and CDR2 SVGAGI (reference sequence). The CDR3 DNA reads TGTGCCAGCAGTTACGAGTCTGGGCACAACAATGAGCAGTTCTTC. It translates to CASSYESGHNNEQFF.